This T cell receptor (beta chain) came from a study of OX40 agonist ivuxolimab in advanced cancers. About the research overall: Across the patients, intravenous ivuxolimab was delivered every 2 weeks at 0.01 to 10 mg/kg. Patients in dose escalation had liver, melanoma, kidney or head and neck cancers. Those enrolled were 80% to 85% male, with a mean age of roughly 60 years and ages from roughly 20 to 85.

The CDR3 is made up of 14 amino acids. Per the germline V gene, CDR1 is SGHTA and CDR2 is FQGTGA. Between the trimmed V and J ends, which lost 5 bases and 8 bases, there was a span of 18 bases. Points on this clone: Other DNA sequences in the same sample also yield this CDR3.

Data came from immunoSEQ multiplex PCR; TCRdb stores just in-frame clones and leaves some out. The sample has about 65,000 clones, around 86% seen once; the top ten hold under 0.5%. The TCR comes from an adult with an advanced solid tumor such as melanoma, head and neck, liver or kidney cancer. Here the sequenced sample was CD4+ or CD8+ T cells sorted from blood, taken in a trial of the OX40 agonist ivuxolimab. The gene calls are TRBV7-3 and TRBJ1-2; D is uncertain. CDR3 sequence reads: CASSLRPQVGGYTF. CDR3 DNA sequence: TGTGCCAGCAGCCTAAGGCCGCAAGTGGGGGGCTACACCTTC.